This paragraph reports one TCR beta chain. These data come from a study of blood T cell repertoires in COVID-19. Study as a whole: The United States, Italy and Spain supplied acute and convalescent COVID-19 samples. T cells, B-cell-depleted T cells, or PBMCs provided the cDNA or gDNA that served as material.

Trimming took 7 bases from V and 4 from J; bases not matched to a gene: 8. CDR1 and CDR2 from the germline V gene are SQVTM and ANQGSEA. This CDR3 contains 13 residues. Original handling: It was from reference gene primer amplification that nucleated cell counts were estimated. The protocol was immunoSEQ multiplex PCR, while the TCRdb copy is restricted to in-frame clones and leaves out a portion. V and J calls and clone size come straight from that table; D and trimming were deduced from the DNA. The profile shows about 200,000 clones, about 79% of them singletons. Sequenced material: peripheral blood. The receptor comes from a human donor in a cohort sampled during active COVID-19. The gene calls are TRBV29-1 and TRBJ2-3; TRBD1 matches 7 bases. CDR3 amino acids: CSGTDRVSDTQYF. CDR3 coding DNA: TGCAGCGGTACAGACAGGGTATCAGATACGCAGTATTTT.